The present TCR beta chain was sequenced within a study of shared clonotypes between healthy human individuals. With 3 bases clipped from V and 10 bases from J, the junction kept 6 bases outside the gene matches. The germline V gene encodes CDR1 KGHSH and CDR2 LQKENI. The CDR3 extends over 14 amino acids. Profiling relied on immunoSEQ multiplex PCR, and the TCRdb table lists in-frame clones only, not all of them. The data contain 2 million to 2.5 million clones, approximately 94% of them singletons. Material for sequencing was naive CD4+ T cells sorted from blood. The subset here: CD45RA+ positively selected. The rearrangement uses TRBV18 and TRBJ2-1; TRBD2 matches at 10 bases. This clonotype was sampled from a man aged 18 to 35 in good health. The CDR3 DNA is TGTGCCAGCTCACCCCCGGGTAGCGGGGGGGAGCAGTTCTTC. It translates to CASSPPGSGGEQFF.